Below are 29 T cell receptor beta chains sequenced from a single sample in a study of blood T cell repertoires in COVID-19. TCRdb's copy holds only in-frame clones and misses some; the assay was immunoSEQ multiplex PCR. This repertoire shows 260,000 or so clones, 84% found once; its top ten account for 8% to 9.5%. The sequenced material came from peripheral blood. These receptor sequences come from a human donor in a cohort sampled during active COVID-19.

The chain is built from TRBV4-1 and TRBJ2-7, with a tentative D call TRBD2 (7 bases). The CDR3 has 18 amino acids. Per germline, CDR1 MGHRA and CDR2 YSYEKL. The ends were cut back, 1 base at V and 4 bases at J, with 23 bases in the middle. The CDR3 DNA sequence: TGCGCCAGCAGCCAAGTAGGGGGGGGCCTTCCTCGCGATTACGAGCAGTACTTC. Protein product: CASSQVGGGLPRDYEQYF.

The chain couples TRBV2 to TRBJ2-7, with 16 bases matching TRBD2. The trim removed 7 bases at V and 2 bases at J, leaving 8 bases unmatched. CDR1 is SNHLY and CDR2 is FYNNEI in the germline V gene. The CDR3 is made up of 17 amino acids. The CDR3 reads CASTAGLAGGRAYEQYF. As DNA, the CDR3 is TGTGCCAGCACGGCGGGACTAGCGGGAGGGCGGGCCTACGAGCAGTACTTC. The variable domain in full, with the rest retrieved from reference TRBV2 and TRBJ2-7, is EPEVTQTPSHQVTQMGQEVILRCVPISNHLYFYWYRQILGQKVEFLVSFYNNEISEKSEIFDDQFSVERPDGSNFTLKIRSTKLEDSAMYFCASTAGLAGGRAYEQYFGPGTRLTVT.

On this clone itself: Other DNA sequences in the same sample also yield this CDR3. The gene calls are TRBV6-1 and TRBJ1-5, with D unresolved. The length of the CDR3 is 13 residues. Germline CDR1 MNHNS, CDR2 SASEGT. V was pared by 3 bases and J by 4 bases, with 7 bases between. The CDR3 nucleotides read TGTGCCAGCAGTGAGAGTGGTAATCAGCCCCAGCATTTT. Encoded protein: CASSESGNQPQHF.

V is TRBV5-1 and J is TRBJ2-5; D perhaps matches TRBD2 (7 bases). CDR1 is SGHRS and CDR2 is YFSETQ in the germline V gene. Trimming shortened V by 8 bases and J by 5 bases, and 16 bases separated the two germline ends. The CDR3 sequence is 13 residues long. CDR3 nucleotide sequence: TGCGCCAGGCTGGGGGGGCTACGGGAGACCCAGTACTTC. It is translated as CARLGGLRETQYF.

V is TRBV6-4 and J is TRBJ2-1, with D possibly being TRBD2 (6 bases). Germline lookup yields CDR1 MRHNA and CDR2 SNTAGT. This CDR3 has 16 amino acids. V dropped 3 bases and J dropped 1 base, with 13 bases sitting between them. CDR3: CASSDPFAGSYNEQFF. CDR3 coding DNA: TGTGCCAGCAGTGATCCTTTTGCGGGGTCCTACAATGAGCAGTTCTTC.

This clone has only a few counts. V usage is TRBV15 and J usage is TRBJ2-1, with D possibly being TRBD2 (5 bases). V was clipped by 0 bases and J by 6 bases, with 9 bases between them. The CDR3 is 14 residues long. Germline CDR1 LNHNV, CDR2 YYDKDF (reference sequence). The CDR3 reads CATSRDLRVNEQFF. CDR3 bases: TGTGCCACCAGCAGAGATTTGCGGGTCAATGAGCAGTTCTTC.

In DNA, the CDR3 is TGTGCCAGCAGCCTATACAGGGGCACCGGGGAGCTGTTTTTT. This encodes CASSLYRGTGELFF. The genes are TRBV5-6 and TRBJ2-2; 7 bases align to TRBD1. Germline V gives CDR1 SGHDT, CDR2 YYEEEE. V trimming: 4 bases; J trimming: 4 bases; junction bases outside the gene matches: 4. There are 14 residues in the CDR3. Supplemented by reference TRBV5-6 and TRBJ2-2, the full variable domain reads DAGVTQSPTHLIKTRGQQVTLRCSPKSGHDTVSWYQQALGQGPQFIFQYYEEEERQRGNFPDRFSGHQFPNYSSELNVNALLLGDSALYLCASSLYRGTGELFFGEGSRLTVL.

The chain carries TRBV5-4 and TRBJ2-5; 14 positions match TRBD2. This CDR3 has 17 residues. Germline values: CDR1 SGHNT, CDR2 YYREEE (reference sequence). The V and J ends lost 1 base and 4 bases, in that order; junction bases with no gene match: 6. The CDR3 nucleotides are TGTGCCAGCAGCTTGCCGGGACTAGCGGGGGATCGAGAGACCCAGTACTTC. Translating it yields CASSLPGLAGDRETQYF.

The CDR3 region has the DNA TGTGCCAGCAGCTTAAGCGGTGGTATTGGAAACGAGCAGTACTTC. Translated: CASSLSGGIGNEQYF. V usage is TRBV7-3 and J usage is TRBJ2-7; D gene unclear. V lost 1 base, J lost 5 bases, and 15 bases lay in between. Germline CDR1 and CDR2: SGHTA and FQGTGA. This CDR3 spans 15 amino acids.

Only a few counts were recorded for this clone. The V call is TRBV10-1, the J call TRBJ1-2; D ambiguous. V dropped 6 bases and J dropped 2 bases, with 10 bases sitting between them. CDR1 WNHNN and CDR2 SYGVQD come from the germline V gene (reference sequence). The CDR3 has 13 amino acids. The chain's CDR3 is CASSLTENYGYTF. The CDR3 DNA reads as TGCGCCAGCAGCCTTACAGAGAACTATGGCTACACCTTC.

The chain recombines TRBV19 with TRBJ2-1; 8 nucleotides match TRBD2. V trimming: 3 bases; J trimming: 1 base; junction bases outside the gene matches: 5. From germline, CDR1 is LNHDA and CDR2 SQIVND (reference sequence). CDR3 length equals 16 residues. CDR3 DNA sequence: TGTGCCAGTAGTATCGCGGGAGGCGGGTCCTACAATGAGCAGTTCTTC. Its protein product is CASSIAGGGSYNEQFF.

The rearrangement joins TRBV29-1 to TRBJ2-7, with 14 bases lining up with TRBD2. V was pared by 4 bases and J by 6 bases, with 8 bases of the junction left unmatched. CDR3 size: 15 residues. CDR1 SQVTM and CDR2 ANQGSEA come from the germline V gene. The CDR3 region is CSVGRGLAGVSEQYF. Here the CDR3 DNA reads TGCAGCGTTGGCCGGGGACTAGCGGGAGTCAGCGAGCAGTACTTC.

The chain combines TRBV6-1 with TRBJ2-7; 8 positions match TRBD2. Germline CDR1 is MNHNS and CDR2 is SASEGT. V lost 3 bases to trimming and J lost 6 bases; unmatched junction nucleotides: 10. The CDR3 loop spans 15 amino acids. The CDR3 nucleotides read TGTGCCAGCAGTGATAGAGCGGGAGAGCTAGGCGAGCAGTACTTC. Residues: CASSDRAGELGEQYF.

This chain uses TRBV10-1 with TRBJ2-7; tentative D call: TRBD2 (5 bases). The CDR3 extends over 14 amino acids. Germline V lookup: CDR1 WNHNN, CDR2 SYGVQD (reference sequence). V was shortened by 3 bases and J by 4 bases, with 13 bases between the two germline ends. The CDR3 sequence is CASSDTTLGYEQYF. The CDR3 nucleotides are TGCGCCAGCAGTGACACCACACTAGGGTACGAGCAGTACTTC.

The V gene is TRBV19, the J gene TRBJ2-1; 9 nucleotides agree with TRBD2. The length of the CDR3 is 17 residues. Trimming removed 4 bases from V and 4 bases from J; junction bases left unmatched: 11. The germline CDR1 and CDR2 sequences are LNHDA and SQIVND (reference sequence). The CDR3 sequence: CASSTIRSGGIYNEQFF. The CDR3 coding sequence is TGTGCCAGTAGTACGATCCGTAGCGGGGGAATTTACAATGAGCAGTTCTTC.

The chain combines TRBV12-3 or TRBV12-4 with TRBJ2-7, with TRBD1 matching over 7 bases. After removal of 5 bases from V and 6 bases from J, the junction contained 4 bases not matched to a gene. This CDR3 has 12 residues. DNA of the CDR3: TGTGCCAGCAGTCATCGACAGGGCGAGCAGTACTTC. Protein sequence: CASSHRQGEQYF.

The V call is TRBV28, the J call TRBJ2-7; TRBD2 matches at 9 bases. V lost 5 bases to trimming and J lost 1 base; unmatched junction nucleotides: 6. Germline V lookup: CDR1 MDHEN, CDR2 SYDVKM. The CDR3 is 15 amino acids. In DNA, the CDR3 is TGTGCCAGCAGTGAGACTAGCGGAACATCCTACGAGCAGTACTTC. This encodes CASSETSGTSYEQYF.

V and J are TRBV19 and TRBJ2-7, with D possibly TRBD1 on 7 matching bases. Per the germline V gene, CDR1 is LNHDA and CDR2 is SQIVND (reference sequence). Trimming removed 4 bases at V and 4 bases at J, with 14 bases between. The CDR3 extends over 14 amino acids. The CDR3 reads CASSTLTGRYEQYF. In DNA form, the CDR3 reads TGTGCCAGTAGTACCCTGACAGGGAGGTACGAGCAGTACTTC.

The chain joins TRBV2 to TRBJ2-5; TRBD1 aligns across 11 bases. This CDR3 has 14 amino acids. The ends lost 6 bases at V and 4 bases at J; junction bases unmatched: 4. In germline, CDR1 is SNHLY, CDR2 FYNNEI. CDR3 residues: CASRRDRGGETQYF. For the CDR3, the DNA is TGTGCCAGCAGGAGGGACAGGGGGGGAGAGACCCAGTACTTC.

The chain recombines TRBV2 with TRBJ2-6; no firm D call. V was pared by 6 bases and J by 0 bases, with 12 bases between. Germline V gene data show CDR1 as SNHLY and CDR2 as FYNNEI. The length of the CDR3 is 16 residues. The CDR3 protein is CASSDSWSSGANVLTF. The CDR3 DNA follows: TGTGCCAGCAGCGATTCCTGGAGCTCTGGGGCCAACGTCCTGACTTTC.

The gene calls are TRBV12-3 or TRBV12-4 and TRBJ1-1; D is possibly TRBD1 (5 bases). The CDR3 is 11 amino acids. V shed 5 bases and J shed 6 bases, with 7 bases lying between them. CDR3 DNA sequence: TGTGCCAGCAGTCAGGGCGCTGAAGCTTTCTTT. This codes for CASSQGAEAFF.

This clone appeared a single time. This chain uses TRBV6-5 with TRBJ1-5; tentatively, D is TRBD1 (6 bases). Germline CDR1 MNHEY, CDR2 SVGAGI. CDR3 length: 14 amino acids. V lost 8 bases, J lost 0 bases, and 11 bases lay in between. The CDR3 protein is CASRDTSSNQPQHF. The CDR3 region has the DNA TGTGCCAGCCGGGACACCTCTAGCAATCAGCCCCAGCATTTT.

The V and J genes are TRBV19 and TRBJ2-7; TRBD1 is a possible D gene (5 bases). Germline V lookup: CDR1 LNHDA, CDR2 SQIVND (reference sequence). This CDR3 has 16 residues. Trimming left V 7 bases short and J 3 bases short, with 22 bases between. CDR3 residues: CASTPGPDRLIYEQYF. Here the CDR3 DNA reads TGTGCCAGTACCCCAGGCCCTGACAGACTTATCTACGAGCAGTACTTC.

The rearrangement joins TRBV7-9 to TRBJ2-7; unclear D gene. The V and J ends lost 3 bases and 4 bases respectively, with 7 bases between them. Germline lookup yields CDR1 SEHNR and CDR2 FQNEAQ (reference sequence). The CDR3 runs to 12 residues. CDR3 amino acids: CASSFTGYEQYF. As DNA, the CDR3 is TGTGCCAGCAGCTTCACGGGTTACGAGCAGTACTTC.

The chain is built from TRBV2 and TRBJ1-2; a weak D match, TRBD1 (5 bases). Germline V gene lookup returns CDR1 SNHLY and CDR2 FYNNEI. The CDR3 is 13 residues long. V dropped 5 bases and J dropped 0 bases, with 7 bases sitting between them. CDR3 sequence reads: CASSRQTNYGYTF. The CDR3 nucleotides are TGTGCCAGCAGTCGACAGACTAACTATGGCTACACCTTC.

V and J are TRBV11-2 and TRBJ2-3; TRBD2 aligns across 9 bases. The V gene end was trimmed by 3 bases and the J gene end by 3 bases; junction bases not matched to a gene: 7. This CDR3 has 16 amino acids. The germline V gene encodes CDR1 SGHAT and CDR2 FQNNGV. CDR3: CASSFRASGVTDTQYF. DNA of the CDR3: TGTGCCAGCAGCTTTCGTGCTAGCGGGGTGACAGATACGCAGTATTTT.

The CDR3 DNA sequence: TGTGCCAGCAGACGGACAGGGGGAATGAACACTGAAGCTTTCTTT. Translation: CASRRTGGMNTEAFF. The chain joins TRBV4-2 to TRBJ1-1; 10 bases agree with TRBD1. J lost 0 bases, V lost 6 bases, and 4 bases had no gene match. In germline, CDR1 is LGHNA, CDR2 YNFKEQ. This CDR3 region has 15 residues.

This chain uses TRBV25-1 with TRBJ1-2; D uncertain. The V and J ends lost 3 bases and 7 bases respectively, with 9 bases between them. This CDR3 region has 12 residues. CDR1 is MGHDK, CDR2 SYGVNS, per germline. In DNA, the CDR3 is TGTGCCAGCAGTGAGTTGGTCGGTGGCTACACCTTC. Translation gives CASSELVGGYTF.

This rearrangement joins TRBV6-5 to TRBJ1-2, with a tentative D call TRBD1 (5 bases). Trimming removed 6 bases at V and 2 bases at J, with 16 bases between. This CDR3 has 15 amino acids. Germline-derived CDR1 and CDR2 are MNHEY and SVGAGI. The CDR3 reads CASSLSGRGNYGYTF. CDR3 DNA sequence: TGTGCCAGCAGCCTCTCGGGTCGGGGGAACTATGGCTACACCTTC.